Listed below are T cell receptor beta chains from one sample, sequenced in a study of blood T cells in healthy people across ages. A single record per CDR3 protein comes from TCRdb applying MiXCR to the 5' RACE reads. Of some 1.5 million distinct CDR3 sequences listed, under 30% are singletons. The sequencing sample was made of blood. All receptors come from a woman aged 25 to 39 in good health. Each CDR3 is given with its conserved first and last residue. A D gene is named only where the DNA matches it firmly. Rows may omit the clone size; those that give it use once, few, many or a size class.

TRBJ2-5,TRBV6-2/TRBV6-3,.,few,TGTGCCAGCAGCCCACAGGGAGTCGGCGGGCAGTACTTC,CASSPQGVGGQYF
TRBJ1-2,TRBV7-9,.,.,TGTGCCAGCAGCGCGGGGGGTAGTAATCTCTATGGCTACACCTTC,CASSAGGSNLYGYTF
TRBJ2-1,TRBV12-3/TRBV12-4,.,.,TGTGCCAGCCTGGGGGCTGCGGATGAGCAGTTCTTC,CASLGAADEQFF
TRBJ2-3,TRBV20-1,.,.,TGCAGTGCTAGTTCGTGGCGGGAAACTAGCACAGATACGCAGTATTTT,CSASSWRETSTDTQYF
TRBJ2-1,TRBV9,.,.,TGTGCCAGCAGCGTGGGTCTAGAGGGCCCCTACAATGAGCAGTTCTTC,CASSVGLEGPYNEQFF
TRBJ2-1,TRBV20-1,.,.,TGCAGTGCTAGAGATTGGCGGGGGCCTCTCTACAATGAGCAGTTCTTC,CSARDWRGPLYNEQFF
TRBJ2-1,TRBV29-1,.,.,TGCAGCGTTGAAGACCTCTATCGGGCCTCCTACAATGAGCAGTTCTTC,CSVEDLYRASYNEQFF
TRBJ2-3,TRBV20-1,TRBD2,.,TGCAGTGCTAGTTGGGACTACGGGGTAACGGATACGCAGTATTTT,CSASWDYGVTDTQYF
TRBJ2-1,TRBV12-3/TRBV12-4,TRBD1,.,TGTGCCAGCAGTTCCAGACAGGGAGCTGAGCAGTTCTTC,CASSSRQGAEQFF
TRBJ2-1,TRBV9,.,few,TGTGCCAGCAGCAGAGGGGACACCATTGATGAGCAGTTCTTC,CASSRGDTIDEQFF
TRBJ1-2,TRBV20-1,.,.,TGCAGTGCTAGCTTGGGTATTGGGTTTAGCTATGGCTACACCTTC,CSASLGIGFSYGYTF
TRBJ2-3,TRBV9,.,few,TGTGCCAGCAGCGGGGCCCCCGGCACAGATACGCAGTATTTT,CASSGAPGTDTQYF
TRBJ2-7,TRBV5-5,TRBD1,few,TGTGCCAGCCATCTTGGACAGGTTCGCTCCTACGAGCAGTACTTC,CASHLGQVRSYEQYF
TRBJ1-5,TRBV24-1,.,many,TGTGCCACCAGTGATTCGGGTAGCAATCAGCCCCAGCATTTT,CATSDSGSNQPQHF
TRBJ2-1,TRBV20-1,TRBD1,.,TGCAGTGCTAGTCCCAGGGCGGGACAGGCCTACAATGAGCAGTTCTTC,CSASPRAGQAYNEQFF
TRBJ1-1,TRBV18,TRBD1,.,TGTGCCAGCTCACCCGGACAGGAACGAACTGAAGCTTTCTTT,CASSPGQERTEAFF
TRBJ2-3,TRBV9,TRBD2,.,TGTGCCAGCAGCGTAGGAGCGGGAGGTCCCTCCACAGATACGCAGTATTTT,CASSVGAGGPSTDTQYF
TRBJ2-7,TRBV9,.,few,TGTGCCAGCGGTCCTGGGAGGGGGTGGGAGCAGTACTTC,CASGPGRGWEQYF
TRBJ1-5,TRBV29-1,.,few,TGCAGCGCCGAGGTTATGGGTAATCAGCCCCAGCATTTT,CSAEVMGNQPQHF
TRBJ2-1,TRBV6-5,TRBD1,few,TGTGCCAGCAGCCTCCTCCGGGACAGCCGTAATGAGCAGTTCTTC,CASSLLRDSRNEQFF
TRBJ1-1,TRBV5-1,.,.,TGCGCCAGCAGCTTGGCCTTCGGGTTGGGAGCTTTCTTT,CASSLAFGLGAFF
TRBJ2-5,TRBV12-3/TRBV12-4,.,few,TGTGCCAGCAACAGGAGAGGAGAGACCCAGTACTTC,CASNRRGETQYF